This T cell receptor beta chain was recorded in a study of blood T cell repertoires in COVID-19. Overall study: Sites across the United States, Italy and Spain contributed samples from acute and convalescent COVID-19.

Between the trimmed V and J ends, which lost 4 bases and 3 bases, there was a span of 13 bases. CDR3 length: 13 amino acids. CDR1 and CDR2 from the germline V gene are GTSNPN and SVGIG (reference sequence). The data were produced by immunoSEQ multiplex PCR, yet TCRdb's version contains in-frame clones alone and is incomplete. The data show roughly 310,000 clones, 85% to 90% seen once. The chain is built from TRBV30 and TRBJ2-7, with D uncertain. Sequenced: peripheral blood. This clonotype originated in a woman in her fifties or sixties with active or convalescent COVID-19. As DNA, the CDR3 is TGTGCCTGGATTCCTACACCGGGCTACGAGCAGTACTTC. This sequence encodes CAWIPTPGYEQYF. The whole variable domain, filled in from reference TRBV30 and TRBJ2-7, reads SQTIHQWPATLVQPVGSPLSLECTVEGTSNPNLYWYRQAAGRGLQLLFYSVGIGQISSEVPQNLSASRPQDRQFILSSKKLLLSDSGFYLCAWIPTPGYEQYFGPGTRLTVT.